The 14 T cell receptor beta chains reported below all come from one sample, sequenced in a study of T cells in Graves' hyperthyroidism and ophthalmopathy. There were TCR beta CDR3 regions amplified from RNA transcripts. An initial round of RT-PCR targeting the TCR CDR3 relied on the HTBI primer set. TCRdb fed the multiplex PCR reads into MiXCR, producing one record per CDR3 protein. Counted here are hundreds of thousands of distinct CDR3 sequences, 15% occurring once; the ten biggest clones make up roughly 33%. Specimen: blood. The receptors derive from a woman aged 25 to 39 with Graves' hyperthyroidism.

Worth noting for this clonotype: A read error may produce the germline difference seen at one junction end. The rearrangement uses TRBV28 and TRBJ1-2, with D unclear. CDR3 length: 14 amino acids. Germline CDR1 and CDR2: MDHEN and SYDVKM. The CDR3 coding sequence is TGTGGCAGCAGTTCGACCGGGACTAACTATGGCTACACCTTC. Encoded protein: CGSSSTGTNYGYTF.

To note about this clonotype: The CDR3 does not end in the conserved phenylalanine or tryptophan, so this is likely a read error. The V call is TRBV12-3 or TRBV12-4, the J call TRBJ2-1; TRBD2 is a possible D gene (7 bases). With 1 base removed from V and 8 bases from J, the gap between germline ends came to 15 bases. This CDR3 comprises 15 residues. The CDR3 region has the DNA TGTGCCAGCAGTTTAGGAGGGGGGGGGGGGTATGAGCAGTTCTCC. As protein: CASSLGGGGGYEQFS.

This clonotype was picked up a small number of times. The rearrangement links TRBV5-8 to TRBJ2-3, with 12 bases aligning to TRBD1. From germline, CDR1 is SGHTS and CDR2 YDEGEE. The CDR3 covers 15 residues. V gave up 4 bases and J gave up 6 bases; unmatched junction bases: 6. The CDR3 nucleotides are TGTGCCAGCAGCCGGGGACAGGGGGCCGGTGATACGCAGTATTTT. Its protein product is CASSRGQGAGDTQYF.

This clonotype was recorded many times. This sequence joins TRBV7-2 and TRBJ2-1, with 8 bases fitting TRBD2. Germline CDR1 is SGHTA and CDR2 is FQGNSA. The CDR3 runs to 15 residues. With V trimmed by 1 base and J by 4 bases, 3 bases remained unmatched. CDR3 in DNA: TGTGCCAGCAGCTTAGGTAGCGGGGATTACAATGAGCAGTTCTTC. As protein: CASSLGSGDYNEQFF.

This clonotype appeared many times. The J gene is TRBJ2-5, the V gene TRBV6-5; TRBD1 aligns across 8 bases. Germline CDR1 and CDR2: MNHEY and SVGAGI. V shed 0 bases and J 7 bases; nucleotides not matched to a gene: 10. The CDR3 loop spans 16 amino acids. The DNA of the CDR3 is TGTGCCAGCAGTTACTCTGGGGCAGGGGGCCAGGGGACCCAGTACTTC. The encoded protein is CASSYSGAGGQGTQYF.

This clonotype was observed at least ten times. The chain combines TRBV30 with TRBJ1-1, with no clear D. The CDR3 sequence is 11 residues long. Trimming cost V 4 bases and J 3 bases, with 6 bases left between them. Germline CDR1 GTSNPN, CDR2 SVGIG (reference sequence). The CDR3 region is CAWKKDTEAFF. The DNA for the CDR3 is TGTGCCTGGAAGAAGGACACTGAAGCTTTCTTT.

This clonotype was counted many times. The chain joins TRBV2 to TRBJ1-5; D not resolved. The CDR3 has 15 residues. The V gene lost 8 bases and the J gene lost 2 bases, with 16 bases spanning the gap. The germline V gene has CDR1 SNHLY and CDR2 FYNNEI. The CDR3 reads CASGSIGGGNQPQHF. DNA of the CDR3: TGTGCCAGCGGGTCGATTGGAGGTGGCAATCAGCCCCAGCATTTT.

In its sample, this clonotype was seen a few times. The chain has TRBV25-1 and TRBJ1-2; a possible D gene is TRBD1 (5 bases). Trimming removed 6 bases from V and 3 bases from J, with 11 bases in between. Germline V gene data show CDR1 as MGHDK and CDR2 as SYGVNS. The CDR3 is made up of 13 amino acids. In DNA, the CDR3 is TGTGCCAGCAGGAGGGACGGATACTATGGCTACACCTTC. Protein product: CASRRDGYYGYTF.

The chain has TRBV2 and TRBJ1-1; 8 nucleotides align to TRBD1. CDR3 size: 15 residues. V was pared by 7 bases and J by 4 bases, with 11 bases of the junction left unmatched. Looked up from germline, CDR1 is SNHLY and CDR2 is FYNNEI. The CDR3 nucleotides are TGTGCCAGCATCGTCGGCAGGGGGCGTTTCACTGAAGCTTTCTTT. Translating gives CASIVGRGRFTEAFF.

Many counts were recorded for this clonotype. The chain carries TRBV28 and TRBJ2-3; TRBD1 agrees at 7 bases. The germline V gene encodes CDR1 MDHEN and CDR2 SYDVKM. The CDR3 has 14 amino acids. J lost 4 bases, V lost 11 bases, and 12 bases had no gene match. DNA for the CDR3: TGTGCCTCAAAACCCACAGGGGTTTCAGATACGCAGTATTTT. As protein: CASKPTGVSDTQYF.

The chain links TRBV4-1 to TRBJ2-7, with TRBD2 matching over 8 bases. Germline values: CDR1 MGHRA, CDR2 YSYEKL. J was trimmed by 5 bases and V by 4 bases; bases with no gene match: 7. The CDR3 totals 14 residues. The CDR3 loop is CASSPGRAVHEQYF. CDR3 bases: TGCGCCAGCAGCCCCGGGAGGGCCGTCCACGAGCAGTACTTC.

This clonotype came up many times. This chain uses TRBV2 with TRBJ2-7; 8 bases fit TRBD2. The CDR3 is 14 amino acids. The J segment lost 2 bases and the V segment lost 8 bases, leaving 8 bases of the junction unmatched. Germline-derived CDR1 and CDR2 are SNHLY and FYNNEI. The CDR3 loop reads CASLRGGMTYEQYF. The CDR3 bases are TGTGCCAGCCTGCGCGGGGGGATGACCTACGAGCAGTACTTC.

In its sample, this clonotype was seen many times. J is TRBJ2-1 and V is TRBV28; 11 bases fit TRBD2. The V gene's germline CDR1 is MDHEN and CDR2 SYDVKM. The CDR3 loop spans 17 amino acids. The ends lost 6 bases at V and 2 bases at J; junction bases unmatched: 9. CDR3 bases: TGTGCCAGCAGCCAACCTTTACTAGCGGGAGCCTACAATGAGCAGTTCTTC. It is translated as CASSQPLLAGAYNEQFF.

This clonotype came up many times. The chain links TRBV27 to TRBJ2-1, with D unresolved. Germline V gene lookup returns CDR1 MNHEY and CDR2 SMNVEV (reference sequence). The V end was cut by 3 bases, the J end by 5 bases, with 8 bases between. The CDR3 spans 13 residues. The CDR3 here is CASSFTRNNEQFF. CDR3 DNA sequence: TGTGCCAGCAGTTTCACCAGAAACAATGAGCAGTTCTTC.